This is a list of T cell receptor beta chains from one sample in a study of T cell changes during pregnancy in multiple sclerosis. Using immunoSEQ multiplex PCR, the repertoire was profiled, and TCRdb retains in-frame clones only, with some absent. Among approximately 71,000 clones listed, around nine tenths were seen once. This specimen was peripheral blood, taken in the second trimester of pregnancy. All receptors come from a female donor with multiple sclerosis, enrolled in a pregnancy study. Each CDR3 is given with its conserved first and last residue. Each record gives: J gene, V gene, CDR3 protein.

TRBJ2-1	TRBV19	CASSITAGGSYNEQFF
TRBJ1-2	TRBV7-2	CASRQQGGAPQGYTF
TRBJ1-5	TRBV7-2	CASSAGVFNQPQHF
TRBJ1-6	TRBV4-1	CASSPGQASYTLHF
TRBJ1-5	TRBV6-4	CASSEGANQPQHF
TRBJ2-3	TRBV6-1	CASSDRLAGGFTADTQYF
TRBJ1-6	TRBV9	CASSEPGQGSPLHF
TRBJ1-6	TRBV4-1	CASSPTTGTGNSPLHF
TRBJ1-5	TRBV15	CATKKTGGISNQPQHF
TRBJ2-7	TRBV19	CASSPGGLAGDSYEQYF
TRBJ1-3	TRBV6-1	CASSEWAARNTIYF
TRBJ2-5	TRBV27	CASRWRGEGAETQYF
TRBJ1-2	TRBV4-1	CASSAGKYGYTF
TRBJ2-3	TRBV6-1	CASSAPSGTRGDTQYF
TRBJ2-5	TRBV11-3	CASSLRGSGGARETQYF
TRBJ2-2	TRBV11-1	CASSPRANTGELFF
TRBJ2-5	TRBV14	CASSQGTTGTQYF
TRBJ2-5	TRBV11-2	CASSLEFFRQETQYF
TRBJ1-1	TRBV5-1	CASSWYEGAKGEAFF
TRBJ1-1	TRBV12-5	CASGLASGFATEAFF
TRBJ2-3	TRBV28	CASSLPFGGDTDTQYF
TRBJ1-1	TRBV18	CASSLLGGTEAFF
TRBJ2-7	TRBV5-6	CASSLLDTYEQYF